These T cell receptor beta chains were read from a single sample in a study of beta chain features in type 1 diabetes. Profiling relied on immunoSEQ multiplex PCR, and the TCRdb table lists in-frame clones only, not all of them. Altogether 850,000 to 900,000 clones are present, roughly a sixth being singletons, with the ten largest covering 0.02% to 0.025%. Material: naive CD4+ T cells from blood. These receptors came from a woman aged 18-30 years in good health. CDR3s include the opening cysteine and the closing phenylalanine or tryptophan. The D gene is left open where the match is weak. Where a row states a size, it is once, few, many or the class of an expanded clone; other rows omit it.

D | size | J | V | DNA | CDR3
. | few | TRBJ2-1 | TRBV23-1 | TGCGCCAGCAGTCAATCGGGGGGTCTCTACAATGAGCAGTTCTTC | CASSQSGGLYNEQFF
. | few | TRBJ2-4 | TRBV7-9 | TGTGCCAGCAGCTCCTCAGGGGAAGCCAAAAACATTCAGTACTTC | CASSSSGEAKNIQYF
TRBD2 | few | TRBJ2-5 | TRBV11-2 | TGTGCCAGCAGCTTAGGCGGACTAGCGGGAGTGGGGGAGACCCAGTACTTC | CASSLGGLAGVGETQYF
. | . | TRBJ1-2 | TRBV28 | TGTGCCAGCAGCCCAGAACCCCACTGGTACGGGACGGATGGCTACACCTTC | CASSPEPHWYGTDGYTF
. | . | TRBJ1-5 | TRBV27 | TGTGCCAGCAGTCGAACAGGGTCGGGGCAGCCCCAGCATTTT | CASSRTGSGQPQHF
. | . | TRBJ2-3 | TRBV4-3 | TGCGCCAGCAGCCAAGGATACAGGGTGACAGATACGCAGTATTTT | CASSQGYRVTDTQYF
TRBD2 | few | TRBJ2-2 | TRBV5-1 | TGCGCCAGCAGCAGGGGACTAGCGGGATCTGGGGAGCTGTTTTTT | CASSRGLAGSGELFF
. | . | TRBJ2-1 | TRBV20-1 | TGCAGTGCTAGTCTTTCGGATGAGCAGTTCTTC | CSASLSDEQFF
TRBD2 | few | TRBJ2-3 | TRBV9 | TGTGCCAGCAGCGCCGGAGCGGGATCAACAGATACGCAGTATTTT | CASSAGAGSTDTQYF
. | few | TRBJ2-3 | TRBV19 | TGTGCCAGTAGTATAGGACGGAGAACAGAGCAGTATTTT | CASSIGRRTEQYF
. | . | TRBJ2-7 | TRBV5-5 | TGTGCCAGCAGCGCGGGAACTACGTCCTACGAGCAGTACTTC | CASSAGTTSYEQYF
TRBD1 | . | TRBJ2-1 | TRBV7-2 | TGTGCCAGCAGCTTAGGACAGGGCTACAATGAGCAGTTCTTC | CASSLGQGYNEQFF
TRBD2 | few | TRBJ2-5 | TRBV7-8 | TGTGCCAGCAGCTACCCGGGACTAGTGGAGACCCAGTACTTC | CASSYPGLVETQYF
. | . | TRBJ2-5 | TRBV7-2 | TGTGCCAGCAGCTTGGGCCCAGAGACCCAGTACTTC | CASSLGPETQYF
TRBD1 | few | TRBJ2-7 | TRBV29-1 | TGCAGCGTTTTAACAGGGGAAAACTACGAGCAGTACTTC | CSVLTGENYEQYF
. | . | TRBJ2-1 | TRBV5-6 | TGTGCCAGCAGCCTCCGACAGGTTCAGTTCTTC | CASSLRQVQFF
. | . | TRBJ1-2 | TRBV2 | TGTGCCAGCACTTTTTACGATGGCTACACCTTC | CASTFYDGYTF
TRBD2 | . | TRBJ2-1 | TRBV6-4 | TGTGCCAGCAGTGACCGTGCTACTAGCGGCAACAATGAGCAGTTCTTC | CASSDRATSGNNEQFF
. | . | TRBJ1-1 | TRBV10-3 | TGTGCCATCAGCCCTGACCAGAACACTGAAGCTTTCTTT | CAISPDQNTEAFF